This section outlines one TCR beta chain sequence together with its context. This clone came up a few times. The antigen it binds to is not known. No base quality values were provided; no much bigger clone lies one nucleotide off. This sample stems from a study of CD8+ T cells in alopecia areata (dated by TCRdb to 2017 to 2018). Looking at the study overall: Treated patients were enrolled in an open-label pilot trial of oral tofacitinib, 5 to 10 mg twice daily, for moderate-to-severe alopecia areata. Biopsies were taken from tofacitinib-treated patients at baseline and at 4 and 24 weeks of treatment, and a later scalp biopsy was taken in several of the tofacitinib-treated patients. Tofacitinib was administered for 6 to 18 months, and 6 months of follow-up off drug were then conducted to assess delayed response and recurrence. TCRbeta CDR3 regions were amplified by immunoSEQ multiplex PCR using 35 Vbeta forward and 13 Jbeta reverse primers. On the human side, TCRbeta sequencing was run on scalp tissue and on sorted CD4+ and CD8+ peripheral blood T cells from healthy controls and from alopecia areata patients with either patchy or totalis/universalis disease. The study used high-throughput TCRbeta sequencing to examine T cell clonal expansion in alopecia areata, in both the C3H/HeJ mouse model and human patients. Scalp clonality was compared among normal scalp (n=4), patchy alopecia areata scalp (n=8), and alopecia totalis/universalis scalp (n=8). RNA was obtained with the PAXgene miRNA kit for fixed scalp, the miRNeasy kit for PBMCs, and the RNeasy kit for mouse skin.

The paper's findings and limits, for the study overall: Scalp TCR repertoire analysis is complicated because resident alphabeta T cells in normal human skin are also sequenced, whereas mouse skin is dominated by gammadelta T cells. Lesional scalp, especially in alopecia totalis/universalis, showed higher clonality and more expanded CD8+ clones than normal scalp, suggesting antigenic drive. Shared TCR sequences between patients were less evident than in mice, which may be partly attributable to HLA diversity in the patient population.

The library was prepared using the immunoSEQ multiplex PCR assay. RNA was extracted from all samples and reverse transcribed into cDNA, which served as template for TCR sequencing. First-strand cDNA was synthesized with SuperScript III using a 2:1 mix of oligo-dT and random hexamers. A synthetic immune receptor repertoire was used to measure amplification bias, and any remaining bias was corrected computationally. As for the authors' bioinformatics: Raw reads were preprocessed for error removal, and CDR3 was defined according to IMGT conventions as running from the conserved cysteine to phenylalanine. To get clonality, Shannon entropy was normalized by log2 of the number of productive unique TCRs and the result was subtracted from 1. Whether each scalp clone was CD4 or CD8 was inferred by checking scalp TCRbeta sequences against the CD4 and CD8 repertoires from sorted blood. TCRdb carries this immuneACCESS record with in-frame sequences only. Its versions omit some clonotypes, under half of them owing to an unresolved V gene in the studies checked, with the rest unexplained. The DNA was the basis for D and trimming; V, J and clone size are from that table. For this sample there are 130,000 to 150,000 clones; approximately 49% appear just once. The ten largest make up around 1% of the sample.

The time point label of this sample denotes: baseline before oral tofacitinib. Lesional scalp punch biopsies and peripheral blood were collected from alopecia areata patients. PBMCs were isolated by density centrifugation and stained for CD3, CD4 and CD8, after which CD4+ and CD8+ T cells were sorted on a FACSAria. Deletion took 5 bases off V and 6 bases off J, with a span of 16 bases between the germline ends. From cysteine to phenylalanine, the CDR3 is 14 amino acids long. CDR3 DNA only is kept here, 42 bases in frame from base 1. The germline V gene provides CDR1 MGHRA and CDR2 YSYEKL. The V and J genes are TRBV4-1 and TRBJ1-2, with the D segment identity uncertain. This sample comprised CD4+ T cells sorted from blood, obtained at week 0. The source is a human donor with alopecia areata. CDR3 loop: CASSSTSPADGYTF. Read as DNA, the sequence is TGCGCCAGCAGCTCAACCTCCCCCGCAGATGGCTACACCTTC.